The sequence of this TCR beta chain was determined in a study of human T cells and chemical hapten exposure (dated by TCRdb to the early 2020s). Some background on the complete study: For sensitization, 2% DPC in acetone was applied to a roughly 2 cm by roughly 2 cm area of upper inner arm skin. Blood samples were taken from patients before sensitization (week 0) and at 2, 6 and about 24 weeks after DPC sensitization. Libraries were pooled for sequencing, and per-sample TCR yields varied mainly because of small differences in library volumes within the pool. Weekly therapeutic DPC doses were additionally applied to the scalp of patients throughout the roughly 23-week study period. The study tracked peripheral blood TCR repertoire changes in vivo during primary and secondary sensitization to the hapten diphenylcyclopropenone (DPC) in alopecia patients. About 28 alopecia patients gave blood for TCR sequencing at one to four time points (pre-sensitization, 2, 6 and 24 weeks). Patch testing on the upper back used Finn chambers containing 0.01% DPC, with scoring done after 6 days according to International Contact Dermatitis Research Group standards. The mostly female patient cohort included alopecia areata with under or over 50% scalp involvement, alopecia totalis and alopecia universalis.

The library came from RACE. Reads for this sample came from a NextSeq 500. During library preparation, unique molecular identifiers were attached to individual cDNA molecules so that TCRs could be counted in a quantitative, reproducible way. From each blood RNA sample, both TCR alpha and TCR beta chains were sequenced. In the source study's methods: The median number of TCRs per sample was roughly 100,000, ranging from about 20,000 to 750,000. The Decombinator software suite was used to annotate the V, J and CDR3 of the TCR reads. Every sample was subsampled to the same number of TCRs (28,000) for the PS versus PT1 abundance plots. Expanded TCRs were defined as absent before sensitization and observed at least eight times at the 2-week time point. The public reads were run again by TCRdb, first through fastp at Q25 and then through MiXCR, and only productive beta chains were kept. CDR3 protein duplicates are merged, each entry listing the most common genes and DNA. These V and J calls are TCRdb output, not the study's own analysis. This sample comprises fewer than 300,000 distinct CDR3 sequences, roughly 8% of them detected only once. In total, the top ten clones hold less than 1.5% of the sample.

The time point label, as the study defines it: pre-sensitization, week 0. The sample's treatment or condition label, decoded: therapeutic diphenylcyclopropenone sensitization with weekly scalp DPC. At every patch-test visit, the blood draw took place before the patch test was put on. Patients were considered eligible if aged 18 to 70, diagnosed with alopecia and deemed suitable for DPC therapy, and patients were excluded if pregnant. Total RNA was isolated from unfractionated whole blood collected in Tempus Blood RNA tubes. CDR1 and CDR2 are read off the germline V gene as MGHDK and SYGVNS. Spanning cysteine to phenylalanine, the CDR3 consists of 15 amino acids. The sequence is cut down to CDR3 DNA, 45 bases in frame from base 1. V loses 6 bases at its end and J loses 5 bases; junction bases beyond the gene matches: 9. The full study reports these points: Repeated subsampling changed both the strength of the expansion versus patch-test correlation and the threshold at which the correlation became significant. Because all patients had alopecia, a presumed autoimmune disease, the immune response of the patients might differ from that of healthy individuals. No change with DPC sensitization was found in the number of TCRs above 1 in 1000 frequency, and no evidence of global repertoire structure alterations was found. Compared with pre-sensitization or healthy control sets, expanded TCRs formed significantly more large CDR3 similarity clusters, which is consistent with antigen-driven responses. Patch test score correlated positively with the number of PT1 expanded TCRs, reaching significance at thresholds 8, 16 and 32 but not at 4.

Remarks on this clonotype: Its binding antigen is unknown. No base qualities exist here, and no much larger clone lies one base off it.

Recombination linked TRBV25-1 to TRBJ2-1; a stretch of 8 junction bases matches TRBD2. The specimen was whole blood, collected in connection with sensitization to the hapten diphenylcyclopropenone (DPC). This sequence originates from a man aged 18 to 30 with alopecia areata. Some clones in this sample may be carry-over from other donors' samples. The nucleotides are TGTGCCAGCAGGGAGGGACTAGTTGGGAACAATGAGCAGTTCTTC. The resulting protein is CASREGLVGNNEQFF.